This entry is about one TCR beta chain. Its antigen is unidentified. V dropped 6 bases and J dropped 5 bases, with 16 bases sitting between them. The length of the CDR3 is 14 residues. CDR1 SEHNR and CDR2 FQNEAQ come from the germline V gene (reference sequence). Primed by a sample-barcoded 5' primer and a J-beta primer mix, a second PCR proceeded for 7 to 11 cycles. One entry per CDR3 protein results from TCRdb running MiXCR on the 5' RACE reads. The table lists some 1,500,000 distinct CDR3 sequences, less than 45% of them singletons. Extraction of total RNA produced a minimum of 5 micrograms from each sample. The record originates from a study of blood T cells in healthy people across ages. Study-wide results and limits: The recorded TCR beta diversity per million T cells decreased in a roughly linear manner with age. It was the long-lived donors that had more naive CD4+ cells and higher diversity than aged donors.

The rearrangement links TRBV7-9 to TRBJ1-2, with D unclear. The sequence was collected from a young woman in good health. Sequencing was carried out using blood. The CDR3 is CASRVPGAGYGYTF. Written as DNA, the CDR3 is TGTGCCAGCAGGGTCCCGGGCGCAGGATATGGCTACACCTTC.